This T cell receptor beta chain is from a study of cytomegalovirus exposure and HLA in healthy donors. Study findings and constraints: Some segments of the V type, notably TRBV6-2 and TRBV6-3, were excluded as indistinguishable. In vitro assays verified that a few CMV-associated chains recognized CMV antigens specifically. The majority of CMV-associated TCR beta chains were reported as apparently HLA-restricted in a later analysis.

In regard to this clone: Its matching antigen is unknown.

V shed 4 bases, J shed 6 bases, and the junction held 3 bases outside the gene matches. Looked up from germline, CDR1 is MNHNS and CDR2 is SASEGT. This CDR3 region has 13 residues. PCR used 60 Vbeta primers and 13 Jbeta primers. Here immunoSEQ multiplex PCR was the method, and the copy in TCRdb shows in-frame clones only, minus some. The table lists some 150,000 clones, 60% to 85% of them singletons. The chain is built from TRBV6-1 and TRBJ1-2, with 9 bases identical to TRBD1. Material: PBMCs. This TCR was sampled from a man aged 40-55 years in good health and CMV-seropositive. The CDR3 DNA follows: TGTGCCAGCAGTGTACAGGGGGCAGATGGCTACACCTTC. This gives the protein CASSVQGADGYTF.